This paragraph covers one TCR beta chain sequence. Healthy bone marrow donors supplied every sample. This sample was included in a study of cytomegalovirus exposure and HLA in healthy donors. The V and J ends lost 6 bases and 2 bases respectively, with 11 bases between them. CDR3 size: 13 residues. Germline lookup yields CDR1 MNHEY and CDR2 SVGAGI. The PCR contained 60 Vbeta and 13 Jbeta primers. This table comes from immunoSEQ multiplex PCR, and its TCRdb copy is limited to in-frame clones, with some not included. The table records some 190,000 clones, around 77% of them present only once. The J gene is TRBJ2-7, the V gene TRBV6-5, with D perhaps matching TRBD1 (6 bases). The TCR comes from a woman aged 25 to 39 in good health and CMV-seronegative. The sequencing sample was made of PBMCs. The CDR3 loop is CASRTGAPYEQYF. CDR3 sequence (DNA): TGTGCCAGCAGGACAGGAGCCCCCTACGAGCAGTACTTC.